This TCR beta chain was captured in a study of cytomegalovirus exposure and HLA in healthy donors (dated by TCRdb to the late 2010s). Some background on the complete study: In an earlier analysis of about 560 of the donors, 276 Gb of sequence data and some 100 million unique TCR beta sequences from 150 million to 200 million T cells were reported. An early release that covered roughly 600 HLA-typed donors contained approximately 300 gigabases of sequencing data and roughly 84 million unique TCR sequences. An earlier analysis of 587 of the donors used high-throughput TCR beta sequencing to judge whether each TCR beta V gene segment behaved as functional or pseudogenic. The study combined high-throughput TCR immunosequencing, statistical association of individual TCRs with disease status, and machine learning to predict cytomegalovirus infection status. The study aimed to test whether signatures of past pathogen exposure could be identified by cataloging public T cell receptors. The T cell repertoires of some 670 subjects were profiled by immunosequencing and related to cytomegalovirus serostatus. Of the 350 to 450 genotyped donors, less than 90% were placed in the genetic ancestry cluster associated with self-reported Caucasian donors. In addition to the first cohort of 500 to 850 subjects, a separate validation cohort of under 150 different subjects was used. Because of strong linkage in the cohort, a handful of DR-DQ haplotypes were treated as single units for association and clustering. HLA typing included class I and class II loci at four-digit resolution. On average, approximately 250,000 unique TCR beta nucleotide sequences were sequenced per donor among about 400 genotyped donors of the cohort, with 15% to 20% of those sequences being non-productive. Alongside the repertoire data, information on donor age, sex, ethnicity and CMV serostatus was compiled. Every repertoire in the discovery cohort had been generated on one and the same sequencing platform. Typing coverage differed by locus: A, B, C, DRB1 and DQB1 were typed in about 620-630 donors, DQA1 in 500 to 550, DPA1 in 600 to 610, and DPB1 in 472. A later analysis re-examined previously published TCR beta repertoires from around 670 donors and added high-resolution HLA genotyping to investigate patterns of TCR occurrence. The later analysis used no new phenotypic data to find candidate immune exposures, relying instead on TCR beta sequences and their occurrence across donors. Genome-wide SNP genotypes for about 55% of the roughly 670 donors were used in a later genetic analysis, which treated that subset as a discovery cohort.

Study-wide findings and limitations: According to a later analysis, TCR association rates differed among HLA loci, with DRB1 alleles showing the most associated TCRs and HLA-C alleles showing the fewest. A cluster of highly shared sequence variants was judged likely to be a technical artifact of the sequencing pipeline. A later analysis associated about 17,000 TCR beta sequences with specific HLA alleles at a false discovery rate of 0.05. Most TCR sequences were seen in very few donors, while some public TCRs were found in many individuals. Compared with equally common non-associated chains, HLA-associated TCR beta chains in a later analysis were more clonally expanded and had lower generation probabilities. The earlier analysis of about 600 of the donors excluded some 15 rarely observed V segments, including chromosome 9 orphons, because counts were too low. The classifier was reported to diagnose cytomegalovirus status with high specificity and sensitivity in both the original and validation cohorts. According to a later genetic analysis, donors in an Asian-associated ancestry cluster had fewer N-insertions in productive TCRs than the roughly 670-donor mean. A further reported finding was that TCR beta sequences accurately predicted the HLA-A and HLA-B alleles for most subjects in the first cohort. According to a later analysis, parvovirus B19, influenza, CMV and Epstein-Barr virus appeared linked to several top co-occurrence clusters. In an earlier analysis of some 640 of the donors, most TCR beta V segments were observed in productive rearrangements about 87% or about 30% of the time, broadly matching IMGT annotations. In the study, 150 to 200 TCR beta chains were listed as associated with cytomegalovirus. Some IMGT-functional V segments, including TRBV6-2 and TRBV6-3, could not be distinguished by the 87-base-pair reads and were therefore excluded. Strong co-occurrence of HLA alleles, especially DR and DQ, made assigning TCR associations to individual alleles difficult. This cohort had only TCR beta chains sequenced, and the lack of alpha or paired-chain data limited which features could be detected. A later genetic analysis associated a missense DCLRE1C variant with V-gene and J-gene trimming of TCR beta chains, and an independent cohort replicated the association. It was suggested by the authors that the approach could potentially be generalized to other disease states and immunological phenotypes. Sequencing depth was assumed to be roughly uniform across donors in the presence/absence analyses, though that assumption may not hold. The only immune exposure information available for the cohort was CMV serostatus. HLA typing was unavailable for some donors at each locus, so association tests used only the typed subset. Linkage disequilibrium might explain the correlated functional status among segregating V segments, but an unknown experimental factor could not be excluded. In a later analysis, most CMV-associated TCR beta chains were found to appear HLA-restricted, with HLA associations seemingly driven largely by CMV exposure. In vitro tests confirmed that a few of the cytomegalovirus-associated TCR beta chains recognize cytomegalovirus antigens.

Points on this clone: Its antigen is unknown. No base-level quality is on record; no much larger clone is a single base apart.

Library preparation used the immunoSEQ multiplex PCR assay. For the multiplex PCR, a mixture combining 60 forward primers for TCR Vbeta segments and 13 reverse primers for TCR Jbeta segments was used. Amplification of the CDR3 region of rearranged TCR beta genes was performed with a multiplex PCR assay on genomic DNA. On the Illumina HiSeq System, the amplified TCR beta libraries were sequenced as 87-base-pair reads. For the original study's pipeline: In a later analysis, roughly 80 million unique TCR beta chains were counted across the approximately 670 repertoires, and approximately 9.9 million of these chains were shared by at least two donors. Raw reads were error-corrected and collapsed into unique sequences with a nearest-neighbor algorithm that merged closely related sequences to remove PCR and sequencing errors. V, D and J gene segments were assigned by aligning CDR3 sequences to IMGT reference sequences. For a sequence to be retained, a match of at least six nucleotides was required to both a V gene segment and a J gene segment. A rearrangement was called productive if the CDR3 had no stop codons and remained in frame with V and J, and every other rearrangement was called non-productive. CDR3 was defined by IMGT convention, running from the second conserved V-encoded cysteine to the conserved J-encoded phenylalanine. The earlier analysis of 587 of the donors excluded sequences that lacked an unambiguous match to a single V gene segment. An earlier analysis of a few hundred of the donors called V segments functional above 56.7% productive rearrangements and segregating when the between-donor standard deviation exceeded 5%. A statistical classification framework was built for diagnosing cytomegalovirus status from the catalog of TCR beta chain sequences. In a later analysis, TCR nucleotide sequences were compared against IMGT/GENE-DB human TR gene sequences so that V and J genes could be assigned. A later analysis assigned CDR3 sequences and most-parsimonious VDJ recombination scenarios with the TCRdist pipeline. In a later analysis, every TCR beta chain was defined by the combination of its CDR3 amino acid sequence and its V-gene family, and reads without a unique V-gene family were dropped. A later analysis removed 550 to 700 highly shared, low-generation-probability nucleotide sequences to deal with suspected cross-contamination and a sequencing artifact. For each public chain, a later analysis derived a clonal expansion index from normalized ranks of inferred template counts within each repertoire. Generation probabilities in a later analysis came from a VDJ recombination model fitted to out-of-frame rearrangements, and those results were checked against IGoR. In a later analysis, TCR-TCR, TCR-HLA and TCR-CMV co-occurrence was scored with hypergeometric tests, and a repertoire-size bias correction was applied to TCR pairs. A later analysis estimated false discovery rates by permuting HLA or CMV assignments 20 times. In a later analysis, co-occurring TCRs were grouped using DBSCAN, with TCRdist sequence similarity added in when clustering inside HLA-allele-positive subsets. For co-occurrence clustering, repertoires with fewer than 30,000 or more than 120,000 public chains were excluded, along with four to six repertoires with anomalous nucleotide sharing. The immuneACCESS repertoire file appears here via TCRdb, limited to in-frame rearrangements. These files lack a portion of the clones; in checked studies, under half of the deficit traces to unresolved V genes, and the cause of the others is not known. V and J calls and clone size are those listed in that table; D and trimming were worked out from the DNA. The sample table lists more than 150,000 clones, around 82% of them with a count of one. The ten biggest clones cover around 6.6% of the sample.

The cohort consisted of 600 to 750 healthy bone marrow donors. At the time of sampling, all cohort members were nominally healthy, though unrecorded immune exposures were likely present. The donor was CMV seropositive and was included in the group of approximately 300 seropositive cohort members. A peripheral blood sample was provided by each donor, and peripheral blood mononuclear cells were used for TCR beta sequencing. Genomic DNA extraction from the blood cell samples was performed with the Qiagen DNeasy Blood Extraction Kit. Ends trimmed: V by 2 bases, J by 4 bases; bases unmatched to a gene: 7. Per the germline V gene, SQVTM is the CDR1 and ANQGSEA is the CDR2. Reading from cysteine to phenylalanine, the CDR3 counts 15 amino acids. CDR3 DNA only is kept here, 45 bases in frame from base 1.

The sequenced sample was PBMCs. This chain is built from TRBV29-1 and TRBJ2-5, and 10 bases in between align with TRBD2. The receptor comes from a woman aged 45-65 years in good health and CMV-seropositive. The nucleotides are TGCAGCGTTGAATTAAGCGGGGGGGCCGGAGAGACCCAGTACTTC. This yields the protein CSVELSGGAGETQYF.